This TCR beta chain derives from a study of shared clonotypes between healthy human individuals. This clone was seen just once. Naive-designated CD8 cells lacked CD45RO, were positively enriched for CCR7, and omitted terminally differentiated effector memory CD45RA+ cells. This CDR3 has 12 amino acids. Deletions cut 5 bases from V and 5 bases from J, with 10 bases between. Germline values: CDR1 SGHAT, CDR2 FQNNGV. The authors distributed each subset's genomic DNA evenly over several immunoSEQ plates. The data were produced by immunoSEQ multiplex PCR, yet TCRdb's version contains in-frame clones alone and is incomplete. The sample holds roughly 2,000,000 clones, approximately 94% seen once.

The specimen was naive CD8+ T cells sorted from blood. V and J are TRBV11-2 and TRBJ2-7, with no clear D. This clonotype originated in a man between 18 and 35 years old in good health. The CDR3 nucleotides read TGTGCCAGCAGCCAAAGGTTCGACGAGCAGTACTTC. Translation: CASSQRFDEQYF.